This entry lists 14 T cell receptor beta chains sequenced from one sample in a study of T-cell reconstitution after alpha-beta-depleted transplantation in children (dated by TCRdb to between 2015 and 2016). Library method: PCR. These reads were obtained on an Illumina HiSeq 2500. TCR libraries were prepared with molecular barcoding, using unique molecular identifiers to normalize TCRbeta repertoire quantification. The public sequencing data were trimmed at Q25 with fastp and processed into clonotypes with MiXCR by TCRdb, which kept only in-frame beta chains. Duplicate CDR3 protein sequences are folded into a single record with the most common DNA and genes. The sample includes under 450,000 distinct CDR3 sequences, with roughly 15% observed a single time. The ten largest make up around 30% of the sample. The sample's treatment or condition label, in plain terms: allogeneic hematopoietic cell transplantation with graft depleted of TCRalphabeta T cells and CD19 B cells.

The sequences come from PBMCs, mostly from graft donor cells, collected 360 days after TCRalphabeta/CD19-depleted stem cell transplant. These receptors originate from a boy younger than two who had a stem cell transplant for Wiskott-Aldrich syndrome, so the T cells may come from the graft donor.

This clonotype was counted between two and nine times. This chain uses TRBV10-3 with TRBJ2-3, with 8 bases matching TRBD1. The CDR3 extends over 17 amino acids. J lost 2 bases, V lost 4 bases, and 11 bases had no gene match. Germline V CDR1 and CDR2: ENHRY, SYGVKD. CDR3 in amino acids: CAISGNRGAVVTDTQYF. The DNA for the CDR3 is TGTGCCATCAGTGGAAACAGGGGGGCTGTGGTCACAGATACGCAGTATTTT.

The chain joins TRBV27 to TRBJ2-1; TRBD2 aligns across 14 bases. J was trimmed by 7 bases and V by 2 bases; bases with no gene match: 4. This CDR3 spans 16 amino acids. Germline-derived CDR1 and CDR2 are MNHEY and SMNVEV (reference sequence). DNA for the CDR3: TGTGCCAGCAGTTTAAGACTAGCGGGGGGGCGGAATGAGCAGTTCTTC. It is translated as CASSLRLAGGRNEQFF.

Turning to this clonotype: Mismatch with germline at one junction end may stem from a read error. The rearrangement links TRBV12-3 or TRBV12-4 to TRBJ2-5; tentatively, D is TRBD1 (6 bases). This CDR3 contains 14 residues. The CDR3: CASSLAGAQESQYF. The CDR3 coding sequence is TGTGCCAGCAGTTTAGCGGGGGCCCAAGAGTCCCAGTACTTC.

The rearrangement links TRBV12-3 or TRBV12-4 to TRBJ1-6, with a tentative D call TRBD1 (6 bases). V was pared by 5 bases and J by 6 bases, with 11 bases between. The CDR3 is 14 residues long. The CDR3 nucleotides are TGTGCCAGCAGTCACAGGGCTTTTAATTCACCCCTCCACTTT. It codes for CASSHRAFNSPLHF.

This clonotype has more than one count but fewer than ten. The chain employs TRBV10-3 and TRBJ2-7, with D hard to call. Germline lookup yields CDR1 ENHRY and CDR2 SYGVKD. Between the trimmed V and J ends, which lost 11 bases and 3 bases, there was a span of 17 bases. The CDR3 spans 13 residues. The CDR3 loop reads CAAQDGRSYEQYF. The CDR3 nucleotides read TGTGCCGCCCAGGATGGTAGGAGCTACGAGCAGTACTTC.

This clonotype was recorded a few times. The chain uses TRBV7-9 and TRBJ2-2; D gene ambiguous. This CDR3 is 14 amino acids long. CDR1 and CDR2 from the germline V gene are SEHNR and FQNEAQ (reference sequence). The CDR3 is CAVRASANTGELFF. DNA for the CDR3: TGTGCGGTAAGGGCCTCCGCGAACACCGGGGAGCTGTTTTTT.

V gene TRBV7-2 combines with J gene TRBJ2-7; no firm D call. Per germline, CDR1 SGHTA and CDR2 FQGNSA. Trimming cost V 0 bases and J 3 bases, with 12 bases left between them. This CDR3 has 15 residues. CDR3 loop: CASSLAPSGGYEQYF. The CDR3 DNA reads TGTGCCAGCAGCTTAGCCCCCTCCGGTGGCTACGAGCAGTACTTC. Complete variable domain (other parts from reference TRBV7-2 and TRBJ2-7): GAGVSQSPSNKVTEKGKDVELRCDPISGHTALYWYRQSLGQGLEFLIYFQGNSAPDKSGLPSDRFSAERTGGSVSTLTIQRTQQEDSAVYLCASSLAPSGGYEQYFGPGTRLTVT.

The DNA for the CDR3 is TGCGCCAGCAGCCAAGAGGCCCCTTACAGGGCTGGGGCCAACGTCCTGACTTTC. Protein product: CASSQEAPYRAGANVLTF. This chain uses TRBV4-1 with TRBJ2-6; maybe TRBD1 (6 bases). The V end was cut by 0 bases, the J end by 2 bases, with 14 bases between. Per the germline V gene, CDR1 is MGHRA and CDR2 is YSYEKL. The CDR3 is made up of 18 amino acids.

CDR3 sequence reads: CASSQDFSGPGLGAVTDTQYF. The CDR3, as DNA: TGCGCCAGCAGCCAAGATTTTTCCGGGCCGGGACTAGGGGCGGTCACAGATACGCAGTATTTT. V usage is TRBV4-1 and J usage is TRBJ2-3; 8 nucleotides agree with TRBD2. Germline CDR1 is MGHRA and CDR2 is YSYEKL. The CDR3 sequence is 21 residues long. V lost 0 bases and J lost 2; bases outside the gene matches: 19.

V gene TRBV20-1 combines with J gene TRBJ2-5; D is ambiguous. CDR3 length: 13 amino acids. The V end was cut by 6 bases, the J end by 4 bases, with 15 bases between. Germline CDR1 reads DFQATT; CDR2 reads SNEGSKA (reference sequence). The CDR3 nucleotides are TGCAGTGCCGAAGATCCTAAGGGAGAGACCCAGTACTTC. Its translation: CSAEDPKGETQYF.

This clonotype showed up just a few times. The V gene is TRBV29-1, the J gene TRBJ1-5; 8 bases match TRBD1. This CDR3 is 14 amino acids long. The ends lost 5 bases at V and 2 bases at J; junction bases unmatched: 5. Germline CDR1 SQVTM, CDR2 ANQGSEA. In DNA, the CDR3 is TGCAGCGTTAAACAGGGGGTAGGCAATCAGCCCCAGCATTTT. It translates to CSVKQGVGNQPQHF.

This clonotype turned up a few times. The chain links TRBV7-2 to TRBJ2-2; either TRBD1 or TRBD2 may fit D (5 bases each). This CDR3 comprises 16 residues. Germline CDR1 reads SGHTA; CDR2 reads FQGNSA. V was clipped by 1 base and J by 6 bases, with 15 bases between them. The CDR3 sequence: CASSLDPTRGAGELFF. The CDR3 coding sequence is TGTGCCAGCAGCTTAGACCCTACAAGAGGGGCCGGGGAGCTGTTTTTT.

The chain joins TRBV7-9 to TRBJ2-5, with D perhaps matching TRBD2 (5 bases). Germline-derived CDR1 and CDR2 are SEHNR and FQNEAQ (reference sequence). The CDR3 consists of 14 residues. Trimming removed 5 bases at V and 4 bases at J, with 14 bases between. In nucleotides, the CDR3 is TGTGCCAGCAGCCCCCCGGGTAGCGTAGAGACCCAGTACTTC. It encodes CASSPPGSVETQYF.

This clonotype occurred a few times. This chain links TRBV4-3 with TRBJ2-7; 10 bases align to TRBD2. Germline CDR1 reads LGHNA; CDR2 reads YSLEER. CDR3 length: 15 amino acids. V shed 2 bases, J shed 2 bases, and the junction held 3 bases outside the gene matches. The CDR3 region has the DNA TGCGCCAGCAGCCAACTACTAGCGGGACCCTACGAGCAGTACTTC. Protein sequence: CASSQLLAGPYEQYF.